Shown below are 9 T cell receptor beta chains from a single sample sequenced in a study of control samples from healthy donors and cancer patients. Clones were sequenced by immunoSEQ multiplex PCR, and TCRdb holds only the in-frame ones, with some missing. The sample has more than 95,000 clones; around 86% are singletons. Sequenced input: blood. These TCRs come from a man aged 35 to 55 in good health.

The chain combines TRBV7-3 with TRBJ1-2; D not resolved. This CDR3 has 14 amino acids. The V and J ends lost 5 bases and 4 bases respectively, with 14 bases between them. The germline V gene encodes CDR1 SGHTA and CDR2 FQGTGA. CDR3 sequence: CASSTYGPAYGYTF. The CDR3 nucleotides are TGTGCCAGCAGCACCTACGGACCGGCCTATGGCTACACCTTC.

This rearrangement joins TRBV19 to TRBJ2-5; D not certain. CDR1 is LNHDA, CDR2 SQIVND, per germline (reference sequence). The CDR3 consists of 13 residues. With 3 bases removed from V and 1 base from J, the gap between germline ends came to 6 bases. This CDR3 is CASSIGVQETQYF. The CDR3 DNA reads as TGTGCCAGTAGTATCGGAGTCCAAGAGACCCAGTACTTC. The whole variable domain, filled in from reference TRBV19 and TRBJ2-5, reads DGGITQSPKYLFRKEGQNVTLSCEQNLNHDAMYWYRQDPGQGLRLIYYSQIVNDFQKGDIAEGYSVSREKKESFPLTVTSAQKNPTAFYLCASSIGVQETQYFGPGTRLLVL.

This clone was seen once. The CDR3 here is CASSPGVNEGEKLFF. CDR3 sequence (DNA): TGCGCCAGCAGCCCCGGCGTCAATGAGGGGGAAAAACTGTTTTTT. The V and J genes are TRBV5-1 and TRBJ1-4; TRBD1 might be the D (5 bases). V dropped 4 bases and J dropped 8 bases, with 18 bases sitting between them. The CDR3 is 15 amino acids. Germline V gives CDR1 SGHRS, CDR2 YFSETQ.

Here the CDR3 DNA reads TGTGCCAGCAGTTATCGGGACAGGCGGCAGGAGCAGTACTTC. This sequence encodes CASSYRDRRQEQYF. The chain recombines TRBV7-2 with TRBJ2-7, with 8 bases that match TRBD1. The CDR3 extends over 14 amino acids. Germline V gene data show CDR1 as SGHTA and CDR2 as FQGNSA. The trim removed 6 bases at V and 7 bases at J, leaving 11 bases unmatched.

The gene calls are TRBV5-6 and TRBJ2-3; 7 positions agree with TRBD2. Germline V gives CDR1 SGHDT, CDR2 YYEEEE. The length of the CDR3 is 15 residues. V was clipped by 0 bases and J by 7 bases; unmatched bases: 8. CDR3 loop: CASSLAPGLRHTQYF. CDR3 DNA sequence: TGTGCCAGCAGCTTGGCCCCGGGACTAAGGCATACGCAGTATTTT.

The chain couples TRBV7-9 to TRBJ1-4, with D unresolved. V was shortened by 5 bases and J by 0 bases, with 10 bases between the two germline ends. Germline-derived CDR1 and CDR2 are SEHNR and FQNEAQ (reference sequence). The length of the CDR3 is 15 residues. As DNA, the CDR3 is TGTGCCAGCAGCCCAAACACCGCAACTAATGAAAAACTGTTTTTT. This encodes CASSPNTATNEKLFF.

The chain employs TRBV13 and TRBJ1-5; D not certain. The CDR3 is made up of 14 amino acids. Trimming removed 2 bases from V and 3 bases from J, with 8 bases in between. Germline V gene data show CDR1 as PRHDT and CDR2 as FYEKMQ (reference sequence). The CDR3 DNA is TGTGCCAGCAGCTTATCACGGAACAATCAGCCCCAGCATTTT. Translating gives CASSLSRNNQPQHF. The whole variable domain, remainder taken from reference TRBV13 and TRBJ1-5, is AAGVIQSPRHLIKEKRETATLKCYPIPRHDTVYWYQQGPGQDPQFLISFYEKMQSDKGSIPDRFSAQQFSDYHSELNMSSLELGDSALYFCASSLSRNNQPQHFGDGTRLSIL.

The chain joins TRBV5-1 to TRBJ1-1; D gene uncertain. Trimming left V 6 bases short and J 0 bases short, with 9 bases between. The CDR3 has 13 residues. Germline V lookup: CDR1 SGHRS, CDR2 YFSETQ. The DNA for the CDR3 is TGCGCCAGCACTCTTGCCATGAACACTGAAGCTTTCTTT. This sequence encodes CASTLAMNTEAFF.

This clone was recorded only once. The chain links TRBV12-3 or TRBV12-4 to TRBJ1-4; D is ambiguous. Trimming removed 5 bases from V and 8 bases from J, with 9 bases in between. CDR3 size: 12 residues. CDR3 DNA sequence: TGTGCCAGCAGTGCCCGTTCAGAAAAACTGTTTTTT. Translating it yields CASSARSEKLFF.